The 19 T cell receptor beta chains listed next were all sequenced from one sample in a study of T cell repertoires in cytomegalovirus infection. Their target antigens are unknown. TCRdb recomputed calls from the reads with MiXCR, one row per CDR3 protein. Of 450,000 to 600,000 distinct CDR3 sequences in the sample, around 30% were seen once. Source: cultured PBMCs, taken from culture after CMV antigen stimulation. These TCRs come from a human donor in good health (CMV status not recorded). Some clones in this sample may be carry-over from other donors' samples.

As DNA, the CDR3 is TGCGCCAGCAGCCTACCCGGGGTCTCTGGAAACACCATATATTTT. It encodes CASSLPGVSGNTIYF. The chain employs TRBV5-1 and TRBJ1-3; D unclear. Trimming pared 4 bases from V and 0 bases from J, leaving 11 bases between. Germline-derived CDR1 and CDR2 are SGHRS and YFSETQ. CDR3 length equals 15 residues.

This clonotype occurred a few times. The chain joins TRBV7-2 to TRBJ2-1; 10 bases map to TRBD1. Germline trimming cut 4 bases from V and 3 bases from J; bases unmatched to any gene: 9. The CDR3 totals 17 residues. Germline CDR1 reads SGHTA; CDR2 reads FQGNSA. In DNA form, the CDR3 reads TGTGCCAGCAGCTCGACAGGGGGCGCGTTTGGCTACAATGAGCAGTTCTTC. Translation: CASSSTGGAFGYNEQFF.

V gene TRBV6-5 combines with J gene TRBJ2-7, with 13 bases fitting TRBD2. This CDR3 has 15 residues. The ends lost 6 bases at V and 7 bases at J; junction bases unmatched: 9. The germline CDR1 and CDR2 sequences are MNHEY and SVGAGI. The CDR3, as DNA: TGTGCCAGCAGCCGGACTAGCGGGAGTGTAAGTGAGCAGTACTTC. Protein: CASSRTSGSVSEQYF.

The chain recombines TRBV19 with TRBJ1-1, with 10 bases identical to TRBD1. The germline CDR1 and CDR2 sequences are LNHDA and SQIVND (reference sequence). The J segment lost 1 base and the V segment lost 5 bases, leaving 4 bases of the junction unmatched. The CDR3 is made up of 15 amino acids. The DNA for the CDR3 is TGTGCCAGTAGTCCAGGGACAGGGGCGAACACTGAAGCTTTCTTT. As protein: CASSPGTGANTEAFF.

The chain joins TRBV6-2 or TRBV6-3 to TRBJ2-5, with 7 nucleotides matching TRBD1. V lost 2 bases, J lost 5 bases, and 5 bases stayed unmatched. This CDR3 is built from 14 residues. CDR1 and CDR2 (germline): MNHEY, SVGEGT. The CDR3: CASSYLRTGETQYF. CDR3 sequence (DNA): TGTGCCAGCAGTTACCTACGGACAGGCGAGACCCAGTACTTC.

The chain joins TRBV12-3 or TRBV12-4 to TRBJ1-1; D unclear. Between the trimmed V and J ends, which lost 3 bases and 0 bases, there was a span of 8 bases. The CDR3 has 14 amino acids. The CDR3 loop is CASSLNTMNTEAFF. The CDR3 bases are TGTGCCAGCAGTTTGAATACTATGAACACTGAAGCTTTCTTT.

This clonotype came up many times. The chain couples TRBV7-2 to TRBJ1-3; D gene ambiguous. Trimming left V 1 base short and J 4 bases short, with 2 bases between. The CDR3 length is 12 residues. Per germline, CDR1 SGHTA and CDR2 FQGNSA. The CDR3 reads CASSLVGNTIYF. The DNA of the CDR3 is TGTGCCAGCAGCTTAGTCGGAAACACCATATATTTT.

Concerning this clonotype itself: It is likely a read error, because the conserved phenylalanine at the end of the CDR3 is missing. The DNA is left out, because the CDR3 cannot be placed on it with certainty; the CDR3 is given as TCRdb lists it. The chain combines TRBV2 with TRBJ2-7. 11 amino acids form the CDR3, both terminal residues included. CDR1 is SNHLY and CDR2 is FYNNEI in the germline V gene. CDR3 residues: CASSEGPLLYL.

This clonotype occurred many times. This chain joins TRBV7-2 and TRBJ2-5; 10 nucleotides line up with TRBD2. The CDR3 covers 17 residues. In germline, CDR1 is SGHTA, CDR2 FQGNSA. The V gene end was trimmed by 0 bases and the J gene end by 7 bases; junction bases not matched to a gene: 11. The CDR3 DNA reads as TGTGCCAGCAGCTTAGCGTCGGTAGCGGGAGGCCAGGGGACCCAGTACTTC. It specifies CASSLASVAGGQGTQYF.

This clonotype was seen a handful of times. For the CDR3, the DNA is TGTGCCAGCAGCTTAGGCAGGGTAAATGGGGCCAACGTCCTGACTTTC. It specifies CASSLGRVNGANVLTF. V usage is TRBV7-2 and J usage is TRBJ2-6; TRBD1 is a possible D gene (5 bases). V was pared by 1 base and J by 3 bases, with 10 bases between. The length of the CDR3 is 16 residues. The germline gives CDR1 SGHTA, CDR2 FQGNSA.

This clonotype has more than one count but fewer than ten. The genes are TRBV4-1 and TRBJ2-1, with D hard to call. CDR1 and CDR2 from the germline V gene are MGHRA and YSYEKL. V lost 1 base to trimming and J lost 4 bases, with 5 bases between them. This CDR3 region has 13 residues. CDR3 sequence reads: CASSQVGYNEQFF. The DNA of the CDR3 is TGCGCCAGCAGCCAAGTCGGGTACAATGAGCAGTTCTTC.

This chain uses TRBV7-8 with TRBJ2-3; the match to TRBD2 covers 16 bases. V shed 1 base, J shed 4 bases, and the junction held 5 bases outside the gene matches. The CDR3 length is 18 residues. The V gene's germline CDR1 is SGHVS and CDR2 FQNEAQ. The CDR3 DNA follows: TGTGCCAGCAGCTTAGTGGGGACTAGCGGGAGGGGTGCAGATACGCAGTATTTT. Protein product: CASSLVGTSGRGADTQYF.

The chain recombines TRBV29-1 with TRBJ2-4; D possibly matches TRBD1 or TRBD2 (5 bases each). Germline-derived CDR1 and CDR2 are SQVTM and ANQGSEA. This CDR3 spans 14 amino acids. Trimming pared 3 bases from V and 1 base from J, leaving 10 bases between. CDR3 loop: CSVEGPGAKNIQYF. The CDR3 region has the DNA TGCAGCGTTGAGGGACCTGGGGCCAAAAACATTCAGTACTTC.

The rearrangement links TRBV6-5 to TRBJ2-3, with no clear D. The CDR3 spans 15 residues. The V end lost 0 bases, the J end lost 2 bases, and 9 bases lay between the germline ends. CDR1 MNHEY and CDR2 SVGAGI come from the germline V gene. The CDR3 region has the DNA TGTGCCAGCAGTTACTCGAGAGGTGACACAGATACGCAGTATTTT. Translation gives CASSYSRGDTDTQYF.

The chain recombines TRBV15 with TRBJ2-1, with D possibly TRBD1 on 5 matching bases. Germline V gene lookup returns CDR1 LNHNV and CDR2 YYDKDF (reference sequence). With 4 bases removed from V and 8 bases from J, the gap between germline ends came to 9 bases. This CDR3 is built from 12 residues. The CDR3 loop is CATSNWGDEQFF. Written as DNA, the CDR3 is TGTGCCACCAGCAACTGGGGCGATGAGCAGTTCTTC.

The chain recombines TRBV6-1 with TRBJ2-5, with unresolved D. The CDR3 consists of 14 residues. Germline V gene sequence: CDR1 MNHNS, CDR2 SASEGT. Trimming left V 1 base short and J 1 base short, with 7 bases between. This chain's CDR3 is CASSEGAGQETQYF. The DNA of the CDR3 is TGTGCCAGCAGTGAAGGGGCAGGCCAAGAGACCCAGTACTTC.

There are many counts of this clonotype. V is TRBV7-2 and J is TRBJ1-2; D not certain. The ends were cut back, 5 bases at V and 2 bases at J, with 9 bases in the middle. Germline CDR1 and CDR2: SGHTA and FQGNSA. The CDR3 consists of 13 residues. Written as DNA, the CDR3 is TGTGCCAGCAGCCCCACGGGAAACTATGGCTACACCTTC. It specifies CASSPTGNYGYTF.

This chain connects TRBV12-3 or TRBV12-4 to TRBJ2-5; D is tentatively TRBD1 or TRBD2 (6 bases each). The CDR3 is made up of 15 amino acids. The ends were cut back, 3 bases at V and 1 base at J, with 12 bases in the middle. The CDR3 loop reads CASSFEQGLQETQYF. The CDR3 region has the DNA TGTGCCAGCAGTTTCGAACAGGGACTCCAAGAGACCCAGTACTTC.

This clonotype was seen more than once but under ten times. This chain uses TRBV29-1 with TRBJ2-5; D gene uncertain. The CDR3 consists of 13 residues. With 6 bases removed from V and 5 bases from J, the gap between germline ends came to 16 bases. The germline gives CDR1 SQVTM, CDR2 ANQGSEA. In DNA, the CDR3 is TGCAGCGTCATTGGTGGGATAGGGGAGACCCAGTACTTC. The encoded protein is CSVIGGIGETQYF.